This T cell receptor (beta chain) derives from a study of blood T cell repertoires in COVID-19. About the study: COVID-19 samples from acute and convalescent phases originated in the United States, Italy and Spain.

Only in-frame clones appear in the TCRdb table, and some are missing; sequencing was by immunoSEQ multiplex PCR. The table shows approximately 300,000 clones, with roughly 85% occurring only once. Material for sequencing was PBMCs or T cells enriched from blood (not recorded which). This TCR came from a woman between 25 and 40 years old who had been exposed to COVID-19.

CDR3 DNA sequence: TGTGCCAGCAGCTATCAGGGGAATGGTAGGGGCTACACCTTC. This sequence encodes CASSYQGNGRGYTF. The J gene is TRBJ1-2, the V gene TRBV7-9; weak D call: TRBD1 (6 bases). The CDR3 spans 14 residues. CDR1 is SEHNR and CDR2 is FQNEAQ in the germline V gene (reference sequence). Trimming took off 4 bases at V and 8 bases at J, with 17 bases between the two ends.